This is a list of T cell receptor beta chains from one sample in a study of siplizumab effects on memory and regulatory T cells. Assay: immunoSEQ multiplex PCR; the TCRdb copy retains only in-frame clones and omits some. The table records tens of thousands of clones, roughly 87% of them present only once. Sequenced material: Tregs sorted from blood. These receptors were collected from a human donor in good health. The CDR3 runs from the conserved cysteine through the conserved F or W. A D gene is named only where the DNA matches it firmly. Clone size is shown for a subset of rows, as once, few, many or a class of expanded clone.

V gene	clone size	D gene	J gene	CDR3 protein	CDR3 DNA
TRBV19	-	-	TRBJ2-2	CASSKPPGPTGELFF	TGTGCCAGTAGTAAACCTCCGGGGCCCACCGGGGAGCTGTTTTTT
TRBV5-6	-	-	TRBJ1-1	CASSSLPWGTEAFF	TGTGCCAGCAGCTCTCTACCTTGGGGCACTGAAGCTTTCTTT
TRBV5-1	-	TRBD2	TRBJ2-7	CASSLTSGGYEQYF	TGCGCCAGCAGCTTAACTAGCGGGGGTTACGAGCAGTACTTC
TRBV18	once	TRBD2	TRBJ2-1	CASSPPLAGGNEQFF	TGTGCCAGCTCACCACCGCTAGCGGGGGGCAATGAGCAGTTCTTC
TRBV18	-	-	TRBJ2-7	CASSPGTVVSYEQYF	TGTGCCAGCTCACCAGGGACGGTCGTCTCCTACGAGCAGTACTTC
TRBV28	few	-	TRBJ2-5	CASSFARAQETQYF	TGTGCCAGCAGTTTTGCCCGGGCTCAAGAGACCCAGTACTTC
TRBV19	-	TRBD2	TRBJ2-3	CATRAGGRTDTQYF	TGTGCCACAAGAGCGGGGGGGCGCACAGATACGCAGTATTTT
TRBV4-2	-	-	TRBJ2-3	CASTRAGLSTDTQYF	TGTGCCAGTACACGGGCGGGGCTTAGCACAGATACGCAGTATTTT
TRBV7-9	-	TRBD1	TRBJ1-2	CASSLSRDRVYGYTF	TGTGCCAGCAGCTTATCCCGAGACAGGGTTTATGGCTACACCTTC
TRBV18	-	-	TRBJ1-5	CASSPSGNNQPQHF	TGTGCCAGCTCACCAAGTGGGAACAATCAGCCCCAGCATTTT
TRBV4-3	-	-	TRBJ2-3	CASSRGLGTDTQYF	TGCGCCAGCAGCCGCGGTTTAGGAACCGATACGCAGTATTTT
TRBV6-6	-	-	TRBJ2-7	CASSSREGVAYEQYF	TGTGCCAGCAGTTCGCGGGAAGGGGTAGCCTACGAGCAGTACTTC
TRBV19	-	TRBD1	TRBJ2-3	CASSISGGVTDTQYF	TGTGCCAGTAGTATTTCAGGGGGAGTCACAGATACGCAGTATTTT
TRBV2	-	-	TRBJ2-1	CASSGGKKAYWNNEQFF	TGTGCCAGCAGTGGGGGAAAGAAGGCGTACTGGAACAATGAGCAGTTCTTC
TRBV5-6	-	-	TRBJ2-4	CASSNGVFAKNIQYF	TGTGCCAGCAGCAACGGGGTATTCGCCAAAAACATTCAGTACTTC
TRBV11-3	-	-	TRBJ2-3	CASSPQGTDTQYF	TGTGCCAGCAGCCCCCAGGGGACAGATACGCAGTATTTT
TRBV7-9	once	TRBD1	TRBJ1-2	CASSLEFGTGGDGYTF	TGTGCCAGCAGCTTAGAATTCGGGACAGGGGGAGATGGCTACACCTTC
TRBV6-1	-	-	TRBJ1-3	CASRQGHSGNTIYF	TGTGCCAGCCGCCAGGGCCACTCTGGAAACACCATATATTTT
TRBV5-6	-	TRBD1	TRBJ2-1	CASSPKRDRGSHEQFF	TGTGCCAGCAGCCCTAAACGGGACAGGGGGTCCCATGAGCAGTTCTTC
TRBV4-2	once	-	TRBJ2-2	CASSQDLASFGGELFF	TGTGCCAGCAGCCAAGATTTGGCTAGCTTTGGCGGGGAGCTGTTTTTT
TRBV7-2	-	TRBD2	TRBJ2-7	CASSLNGGGPYEQYF	TGTGCCAGCAGCTTAAACGGGGGGGGACCCTACGAGCAGTACTTC
TRBV20-1	few	-	TRBJ1-1	CSASGEPEAFF	TGCAGTGCTAGCGGCGAGCCTGAAGCTTTCTTT
TRBV5-1	few	TRBD2	TRBJ2-7	CASSLLAGATYYEQYF	TGCGCCAGCAGCTTACTAGCGGGGGCCACTTACTACGAGCAGTACTTC
TRBV7-9	-	-	TRBJ1-2	CASSFSGIGNYGYTF	TGTGCCAGCAGCTTTTCGGGAATCGGTAACTATGGCTACACCTTC
TRBV29-1	-	-	TRBJ1-4	CSVSDRLLRLDEKLFF	TGCAGCGTGAGTGACAGGCTGCTGCGATTGGATGAAAAACTGTTTTTT
TRBV5-1	-	-	TRBJ2-3	CASSWDHTDTQYF	TGCGCCAGCAGTTGGGACCACACAGATACGCAGTATTTT
TRBV18	-	TRBD1	TRBJ1-1	CASSPVTGSAEAFF	TGTGCCAGCTCACCAGTGACAGGGAGTGCTGAAGCTTTCTTT
TRBV5-1	-	TRBD2	TRBJ2-7	CASSLGGTGTSYEQYF	TGCGCCAGCAGCCTGGGAGGGACCGGTACCTCCTACGAGCAGTACTTC
TRBV2	-	-	TRBJ2-3	CASSRNGGTDTQYF	TGTGCCAGCAGTAGAAACGGGGGCACAGATACGCAGTATTTT
TRBV5-4	-	-	TRBJ1-4	CASSRRGGNEKLFF	TGTGCCAGCAGCCGCAGGGGTGGAAATGAAAAACTGTTTTTT
TRBV11-2	-	-	TRBJ2-5	CASSHPGPIKYF	TGTGCCAGCAGCCACCCGGGACCTATAAAGTACTTC
TRBV7-7	-	-	TRBJ2-5	CASSLAAVYQETQYF	TGTGCCAGCAGCTTAGCGGCTGTGTATCAAGAGACCCAGTACTTC
TRBV14	-	-	TRBJ1-1	CASSPRNLYTEAFF	TGTGCCAGCAGCCCACGCAACCTATACACTGAAGCTTTCTTT
TRBV5-4	-	-	TRBJ1-1	CASSPRRVQGNTEAFF	TGTGCCAGCAGCCCGCGACGGGTTCAAGGGAACACTGAAGCTTTCTTT